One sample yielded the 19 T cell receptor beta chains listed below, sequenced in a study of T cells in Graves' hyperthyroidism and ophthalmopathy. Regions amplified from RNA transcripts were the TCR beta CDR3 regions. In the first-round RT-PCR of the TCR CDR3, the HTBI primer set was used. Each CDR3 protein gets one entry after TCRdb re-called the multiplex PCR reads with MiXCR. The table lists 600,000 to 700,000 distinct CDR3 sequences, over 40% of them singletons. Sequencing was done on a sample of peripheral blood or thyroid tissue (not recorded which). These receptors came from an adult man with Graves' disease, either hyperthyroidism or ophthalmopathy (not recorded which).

The CDR3 loop is CASSRGGHEQYF. CDR3 nucleotide sequence: TGTGCCAGCAGTCGGGGGGGCCACGAGCAGTACTTC. This chain connects TRBV2 to TRBJ2-7; 8 bases map to TRBD2. The CDR3 is 12 amino acids. Unmatched junction bases numbered 2, after V lost 5 bases and J lost 5 bases. The germline gives CDR1 SNHLY, CDR2 FYNNEI.

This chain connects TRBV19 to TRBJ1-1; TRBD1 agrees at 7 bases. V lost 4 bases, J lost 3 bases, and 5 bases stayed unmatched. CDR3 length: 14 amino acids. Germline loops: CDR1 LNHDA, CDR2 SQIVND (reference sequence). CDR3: CASSTTTGHTEAFF. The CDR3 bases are TGTGCCAGTAGTACCACGACAGGGCACACTGAAGCTTTCTTT.

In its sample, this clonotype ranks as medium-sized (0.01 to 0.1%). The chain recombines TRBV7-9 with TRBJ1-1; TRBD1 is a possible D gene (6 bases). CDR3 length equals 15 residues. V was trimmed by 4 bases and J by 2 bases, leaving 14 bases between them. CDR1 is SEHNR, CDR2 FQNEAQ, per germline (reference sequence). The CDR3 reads CASSSLQGVNTEAFF. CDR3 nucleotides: TGTGCCAGCAGCTCCCTACAGGGTGTTAACACTGAAGCTTTCTTT.

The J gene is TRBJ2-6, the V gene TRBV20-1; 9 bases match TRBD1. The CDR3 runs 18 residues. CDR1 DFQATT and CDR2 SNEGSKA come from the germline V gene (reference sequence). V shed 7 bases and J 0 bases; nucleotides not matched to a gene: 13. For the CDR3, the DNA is TGCAGTGACCCAATCACAGGGGGCTCCGACTCTGGGGCCAACGTCCTGACTTTC. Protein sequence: CSDPITGGSDSGANVLTF.

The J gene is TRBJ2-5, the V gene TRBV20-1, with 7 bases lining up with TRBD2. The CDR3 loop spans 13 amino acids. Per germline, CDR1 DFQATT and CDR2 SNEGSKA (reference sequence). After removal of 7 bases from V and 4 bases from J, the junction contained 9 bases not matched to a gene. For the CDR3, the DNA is TGCAGTGGAGGGGCGGGGGTCGGAGAGACCCAGTACTTC. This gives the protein CSGGAGVGETQYF.

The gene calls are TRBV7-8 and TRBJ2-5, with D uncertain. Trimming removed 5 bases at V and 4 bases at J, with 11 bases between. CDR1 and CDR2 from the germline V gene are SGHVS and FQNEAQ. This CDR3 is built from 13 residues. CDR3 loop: CASSHIVPETQYF. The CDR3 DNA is TGTGCCAGCAGCCACATTGTTCCAGAGACCCAGTACTTC.

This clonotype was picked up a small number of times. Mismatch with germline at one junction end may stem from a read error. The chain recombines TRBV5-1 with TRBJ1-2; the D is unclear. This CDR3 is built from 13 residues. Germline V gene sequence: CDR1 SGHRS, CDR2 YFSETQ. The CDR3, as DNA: TGTGCCAGCAGCCAGACGTCGAGGAGTGGCTACACCTTC. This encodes CASSQTSRSGYTF.

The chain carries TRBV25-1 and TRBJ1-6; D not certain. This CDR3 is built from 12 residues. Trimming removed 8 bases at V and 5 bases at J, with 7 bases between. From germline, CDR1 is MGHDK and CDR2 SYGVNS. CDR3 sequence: CASVQDNSPLHF. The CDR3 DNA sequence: TGTGCCAGCGTCCAGGATAATTCACCCCTCCACTTT.

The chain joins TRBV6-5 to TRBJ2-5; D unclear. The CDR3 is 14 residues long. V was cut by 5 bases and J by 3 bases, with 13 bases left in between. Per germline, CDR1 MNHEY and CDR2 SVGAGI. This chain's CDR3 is CASSPRRREETQYF. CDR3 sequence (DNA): TGTGCCAGCAGTCCCCGACGAAGGGAAGAGACCCAGTACTTC.

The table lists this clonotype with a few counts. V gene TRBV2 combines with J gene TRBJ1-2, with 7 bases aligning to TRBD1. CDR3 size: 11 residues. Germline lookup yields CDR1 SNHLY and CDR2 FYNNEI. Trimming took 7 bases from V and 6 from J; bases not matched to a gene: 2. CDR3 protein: CASMDRHGYTF. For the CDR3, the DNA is TGTGCCAGCATGGACAGGCATGGCTACACCTTC. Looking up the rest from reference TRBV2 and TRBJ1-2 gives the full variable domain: EPEVTQTPSHQVTQMGQEVILRCVPISNHLYFYWYRQILGQKVEFLVSFYNNEISEKSEIFDDQFSVERPDGSNFTLKIRSTKLEDSAMYFCASMDRHGYTFGSGTRLTVV.

CDR3 bases: TGTGCCAGCAGCTCATCTGGGGGCCATGGCTACACCTTC. It translates to CASSSSGGHGYTF. The chain combines TRBV9 with TRBJ1-2, with D tentatively TRBD1 (6 bases). This CDR3 spans 13 amino acids. The germline V gene has CDR1 SGDLS and CDR2 YYNGEE. Trimming took off 4 bases at V and 6 bases at J, with 13 bases between the two ends.

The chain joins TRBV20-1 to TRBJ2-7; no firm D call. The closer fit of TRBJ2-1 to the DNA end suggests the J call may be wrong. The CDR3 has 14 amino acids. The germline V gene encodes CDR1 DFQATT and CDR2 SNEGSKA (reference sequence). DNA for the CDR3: TGCAGTGCTAGTTTGGCTATCTCCTACAATGAGCAGTTCTTC. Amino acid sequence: CSASLAISYNEQFF.

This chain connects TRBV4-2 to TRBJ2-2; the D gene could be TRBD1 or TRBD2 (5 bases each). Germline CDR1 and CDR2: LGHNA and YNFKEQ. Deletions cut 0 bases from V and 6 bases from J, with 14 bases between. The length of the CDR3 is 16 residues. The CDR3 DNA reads TGTGCCAGCAGCCAAGAATGGGACCCCATCGCCGGGGAGCTGTTTTTT. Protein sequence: CASSQEWDPIAGELFF.

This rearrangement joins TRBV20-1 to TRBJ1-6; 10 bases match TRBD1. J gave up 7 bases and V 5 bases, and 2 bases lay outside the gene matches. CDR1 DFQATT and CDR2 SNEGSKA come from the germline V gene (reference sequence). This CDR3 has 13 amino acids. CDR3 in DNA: TGCAGTGCTGAGGACAGGGGGAATTCACCCCTCCACTTT. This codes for CSAEDRGNSPLHF.

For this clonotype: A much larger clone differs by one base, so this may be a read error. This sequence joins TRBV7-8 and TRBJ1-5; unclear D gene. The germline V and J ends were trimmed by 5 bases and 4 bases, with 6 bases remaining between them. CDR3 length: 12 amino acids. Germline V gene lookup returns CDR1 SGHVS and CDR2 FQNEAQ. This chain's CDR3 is CASSQINQPQHF. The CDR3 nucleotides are TGTGCCAGCAGCCAGATAAATCAGCCCCAGCATTTT.

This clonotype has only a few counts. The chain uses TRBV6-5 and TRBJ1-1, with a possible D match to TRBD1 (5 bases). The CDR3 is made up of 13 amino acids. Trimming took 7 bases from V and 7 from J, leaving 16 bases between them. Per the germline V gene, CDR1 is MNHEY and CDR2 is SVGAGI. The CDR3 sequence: CASTHPGRNEAFF. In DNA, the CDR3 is TGTGCCAGCACTCACCCAGGGCGCAATGAAGCTTTCTTT.

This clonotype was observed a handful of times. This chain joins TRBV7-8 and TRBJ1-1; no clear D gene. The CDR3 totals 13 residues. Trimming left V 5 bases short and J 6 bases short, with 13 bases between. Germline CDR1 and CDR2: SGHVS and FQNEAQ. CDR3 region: CASSTPAGAEAFF. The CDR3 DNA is TGTGCCAGCAGCACCCCCGCGGGAGCTGAAGCTTTCTTT.

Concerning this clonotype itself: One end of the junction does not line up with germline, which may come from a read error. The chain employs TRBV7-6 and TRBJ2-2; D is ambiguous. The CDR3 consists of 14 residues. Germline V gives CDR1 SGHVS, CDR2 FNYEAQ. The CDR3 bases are TGTGCCGGCAGCCCCACGGACCGCCGGGGGGAGCTGTTTTTT. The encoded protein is CAGSPTDRRGELFF.

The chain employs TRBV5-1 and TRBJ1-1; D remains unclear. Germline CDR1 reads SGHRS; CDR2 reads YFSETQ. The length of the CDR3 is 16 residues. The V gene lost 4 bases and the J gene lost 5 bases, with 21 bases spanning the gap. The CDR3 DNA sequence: TGCGCCAGCAGCCCGTCGGGAGGGCTCTCGGGGACTGAAGCTTTCTTT. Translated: CASSPSGGLSGTEAFF.